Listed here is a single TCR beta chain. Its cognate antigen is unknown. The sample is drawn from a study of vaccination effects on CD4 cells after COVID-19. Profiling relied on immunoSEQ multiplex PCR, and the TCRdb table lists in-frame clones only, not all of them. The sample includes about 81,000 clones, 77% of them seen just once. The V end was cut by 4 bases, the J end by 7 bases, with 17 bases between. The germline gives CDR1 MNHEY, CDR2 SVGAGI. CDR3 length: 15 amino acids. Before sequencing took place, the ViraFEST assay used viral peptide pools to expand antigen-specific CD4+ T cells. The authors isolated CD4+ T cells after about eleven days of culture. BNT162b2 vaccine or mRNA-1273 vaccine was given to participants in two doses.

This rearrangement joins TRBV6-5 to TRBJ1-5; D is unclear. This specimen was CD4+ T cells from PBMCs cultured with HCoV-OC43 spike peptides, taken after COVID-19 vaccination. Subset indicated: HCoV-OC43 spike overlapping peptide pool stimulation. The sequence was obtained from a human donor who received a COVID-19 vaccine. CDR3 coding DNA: TGTGCCAGCAGTTCGAATGGGCCCAGTGAGCAGCCCCAGCATTTT. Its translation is CASSSNGPSEQPQHF.